This note documents a single TCR beta chain sequence. This sample stems from a study of cytomegalovirus exposure and HLA in healthy donors. The CDR3 length is 14 residues. Nominally healthy donors were sampled, though unrecorded immune exposures were likely. A multiplex PCR was run with 60 Vbeta primers and 13 Jbeta primers. Only in-frame clones appear in the TCRdb table, and some are missing; sequencing was by immunoSEQ multiplex PCR. The data hold more than 85,000 clones, with about three quarters observed a single time. Source material: PBMCs. This clonotype was sampled from a man aged 25-40 years in good health and CMV-seropositive. V and J are TRBV21-1 and TRBJ2-7; TRBD2 reflects the table's D call only, with no check against the DNA. TRBV21-1 is annotated as a pseudogene. The CDR3 is CASQLAPDPYEQYF. In DNA, the CDR3 is TGTGCCAGCCAGCTAGCGCCAGACCCCTACGAGCAGTACTTC.